Following are 24 T cell receptor beta chains from one sample sequenced in a study of shared clonotypes between healthy human individuals. Assay used: immunoSEQ multiplex PCR; TCRdb lists only in-frame clones, some missing. The sample has about 92,000 clones, 68% seen once. The sequenced material came from memory CD8+ T cells sorted from blood. Subset of the sample: CD45RO+ cells pooled with CCR7-negative TemRA cells. These receptors all stem from a young man in good health.

The chain couples TRBV14 to TRBJ2-6, with D perhaps matching TRBD2 (5 bases). This CDR3 contains 16 residues. Between the trimmed V and J ends, which lost 1 base and 0 bases, there was a span of 7 bases. The germline V gene has CDR1 SGHDN and CDR2 FVKESK. CDR3 loop: CASSQVGGSGANVLTF. DNA of the CDR3: TGTGCCAGCAGCCAAGTAGGAGGCTCTGGGGCCAACGTCCTGACTTTC.

This clone showed up just a few times. This chain links TRBV7-2 with TRBJ1-3; TRBD1 agrees at 7 bases. Trimming took 5 bases from V and 3 from J; bases not matched to a gene: 7. Germline loops: CDR1 SGHTA, CDR2 FQGNSA. The CDR3 contains 15 residues. The CDR3, as DNA: TGTGCCAGCAGCATATCCACAGGGGTTGGAAACACCATATATTTT. It codes for CASSISTGVGNTIYF.

This clone was observed a single time. This chain uses TRBV9 with TRBJ2-7, with 12 bases identical to TRBD2. The J segment lost 7 bases and the V segment lost 4 bases, leaving 6 bases of the junction unmatched. The CDR3 length is 14 residues. Germline V gives CDR1 SGDLS, CDR2 YYNGEE. The CDR3 loop is CASSPSGRAEEQYF. In DNA, the CDR3 is TGTGCCAGCAGCCCTAGCGGGAGGGCTGAGGAGCAGTACTTC.

The J gene is TRBJ2-4, the V gene TRBV13; D tentatively fits TRBD1 or TRBD2 (5 bases each). The CDR3 has 17 amino acids. V was shortened by 3 bases and J by 0 bases, with 15 bases between the two germline ends. Germline-derived CDR1 and CDR2 are PRHDT and FYEKMQ (reference sequence). In nucleotides, the CDR3 is TGTGCCAGCAGCTTCCGGGACGAACAACTAGCCAAAAACATTCAGTACTTC. The encoded protein is CASSFRDEQLAKNIQYF.

This clone was counted once. The CDR3 sequence: CASSLMGNYGYTF. DNA for the CDR3: TGTGCCAGCAGTTTAATGGGGAACTATGGCTACACCTTC. The V and J genes are TRBV27 and TRBJ1-2; no clear D gene. With 2 bases removed from V and 2 bases from J, the gap between germline ends came to 6 bases. CDR3 length equals 13 residues. Germline CDR1 reads MNHEY; CDR2 reads SMNVEV (reference sequence).

This clone was detected only once. A much more abundant neighbour one base away suggests this may be a read error. The same CDR3 can be traced to other DNA sequences in this sample. The chain links TRBV15 to TRBJ2-7; D not resolved. The length of the CDR3 is 13 residues. From germline, CDR1 is LNHNV and CDR2 YYDKDF (reference sequence). V lost 0 bases and J 1 base, leaving 4 bases between the germline ends. The CDR3 loop is CATSRDLSYEQYF. CDR3 in DNA: TGTGCCACCAGCAGAGATCTATCCTACGAGCAGTACTTC. Variable domain in full (rest from reference TRBV15 and TRBJ2-7): DAMVIQNPRYQVTQFGKPVTLSCSQTLNHNVMYWYQQKSSQAPKLLFHYYDKDFNNEADTPDNFQSRRPNTSFCFLDIRSPGLGDTAMYLCATSRDLSYEQYFGPGTRLTVT.

This clone came up a few times. This chain links TRBV27 with TRBJ1-5, with D possibly matching TRBD1 (6 bases). CDR3 size: 13 residues. Trimming left V 4 bases short and J 4 bases short, with 8 bases between. CDR1 and CDR2 from the germline V gene are MNHEY and SMNVEV (reference sequence). The CDR3 nucleotides read TGTGCCAGCAGTTGGACAGAGAATCAGCCCCAGCATTTT. As protein: CASSWTENQPQHF.

The chain combines TRBV27 with TRBJ2-7, with D possibly matching TRBD2 (6 bases). Germline V gene data show CDR1 as MNHEY and CDR2 as SMNVEV (reference sequence). This CDR3 region has 14 residues. V gave up 6 bases and J gave up 4 bases, with 16 bases separating them. CDR3 sequence reads: CASSSRLVQYEQYF. The CDR3 nucleotides are TGTGCCAGCAGCAGCCGACTAGTCCAGTACGAGCAGTACTTC.

This clone has just a few counts. The chain uses TRBV6-5 and TRBJ2-1; a weak D match, TRBD2 (5 bases). This CDR3 region has 15 residues. Trimming stripped 0 bases from V and 6 bases from J, with 12 bases between. Germline V gene data show CDR1 as MNHEY and CDR2 as SVGAGI. Written as DNA, the CDR3 is TGTGCCAGCAGTTACTCGTCCGGGATCGGCAATGAGCAGTTCTTC. It encodes CASSYSSGIGNEQFF.

V and J are TRBV6-5 and TRBJ1-2, with 7 bases identical to TRBD1. Germline V gives CDR1 MNHEY, CDR2 SVGAGI. Trimming at V came to 2 bases and at J to 4 bases, leaving 7 bases not matched to a gene. The CDR3 spans 15 residues. The DNA of the CDR3 is TGTGCCAGCAGTTACCCGCAGGGGGAGGGCTATGGCTACACCTTC. Translation gives CASSYPQGEGYGYTF.

The chain employs TRBV4-2 and TRBJ2-3; a possible D gene is TRBD2 (6 bases). Germline CDR1 reads LGHNA; CDR2 reads YNFKEQ. The CDR3 covers 18 residues. Trimming took 4 bases from V and 2 from J, leaving 22 bases between them. CDR3 in DNA: TGTGCCAGCAGCCTAAAAGAGGACTACATTACACTCACAGATACGCAGTATTTT. It yields the protein CASSLKEDYITLTDTQYF.

This clone was counted between two and nine times. This chain links TRBV19 with TRBJ1-2, with 11 bases that match TRBD1. CDR3 size: 15 residues. CDR1 LNHDA and CDR2 SQIVND come from the germline V gene (reference sequence). Unmatched junction bases numbered 7, after V lost 6 bases and J lost 4 bases. The chain's CDR3 is CASRLDRGRIYGYTF. CDR3 in DNA: TGTGCCAGTAGGTTGGACAGGGGGCGCATCTATGGCTACACCTTC. Full variable domain (missing parts from reference TRBV19 and TRBJ1-2): DGGITQSPKYLFRKEGQNVTLSCEQNLNHDAMYWYRQDPGQGLRLIYYSQIVNDFQKGDIAEGYSVSREKKESFPLTVTSAQKNPTAFYLCASRLDRGRIYGYTFGSGTRLTVV.

This clone was detected once. The V call is TRBV15, the J call TRBJ2-5, with unresolved D. In germline, CDR1 is LNHNV, CDR2 YYDKDF (reference sequence). CDR3 length equals 15 residues. Trimming left V 1 base short and J 4 bases short, with 13 bases between. The CDR3 DNA is TGTGCCACCAGCAGAGGCGACCTCCCCTTAGAGACCCAGTACTTC. Its translation is CATSRGDLPLETQYF.

The chain carries TRBV18 and TRBJ1-5, with a weak D call TRBD1 (6 bases). V shed 4 bases and J shed 3 bases, with 10 bases lying between them. CDR3 size: 14 residues. The germline V gene has CDR1 KGHSH and CDR2 LQKENI. The CDR3 region has the DNA TGTGCCAGCTCACTTACAGGGATCAATCAGCCCCAGCATTTT. Protein product: CASSLTGINQPQHF.

V is TRBV5-1 and J is TRBJ1-1; 8 nucleotides align to TRBD1. Germline V gives CDR1 SGHRS, CDR2 YFSETQ. This CDR3 is 15 amino acids long. J lost 1 base, V lost 5 bases, and 7 bases had no gene match. The CDR3 loop reads CASSSQGAQNTEAFF. The CDR3 DNA reads TGCGCCAGCAGTTCCCAGGGGGCCCAGAACACTGAAGCTTTCTTT.

The V and J genes are TRBV7-9 and TRBJ2-7; D gene uncertain. Looked up from germline, CDR1 is SEHNR and CDR2 is FQNEAQ (reference sequence). The CDR3 is 12 residues long. Deletions cut 4 bases from V and 6 bases from J, with 10 bases between. The CDR3 sequence is CASSSEQVEQYF. The CDR3 DNA is TGTGCCAGCAGCTCGGAGCAAGTCGAGCAGTACTTC.

The chain couples TRBV29-1 to TRBJ2-7; D might be TRBD1 (6 bases). Trimming took off 0 bases at V and 3 bases at J, with 12 bases between the two ends. Germline CDR1 and CDR2: SQVTM and ANQGSEA. The CDR3 is 14 residues long. The CDR3 loop is CSVEDSKQGYEQYF. CDR3 nucleotide sequence: TGCAGCGTTGAAGATAGCAAACAGGGCTACGAGCAGTACTTC.

This CDR3 is CASSTQGVGDTDTQYF. The DNA for the CDR3 is TGTGCCAGTTCGACCCAGGGGGTTGGGGACACAGATACGCAGTATTTT. The chain couples TRBV2 to TRBJ2-3; TRBD1 matches at 7 bases. Germline V gives CDR1 SNHLY, CDR2 FYNNEI. Trimming removed 9 bases from V and 2 bases from J; junction bases left unmatched: 14. The CDR3 sequence is 16 residues long.

In this sample, this clone turned up a few times. CDR3 residues: CASSEDRSSYNEQFF. CDR3 DNA sequence: TGTGCCAGCAGTGAAGACAGGAGCTCCTACAATGAGCAGTTCTTC. This rearrangement joins TRBV2 to TRBJ2-1, with D tentatively TRBD1 (5 bases). Germline CDR1 reads SNHLY; CDR2 reads FYNNEI. There are 15 residues in the CDR3. The V end lost 1 base, the J end lost 0 bases, and 7 bases lay between the germline ends.

This clone was counted once. The chain is built from TRBV7-8 and TRBJ2-1, with 12 bases aligning to TRBD2. V trimming: 5 bases; J trimming: 9 bases; junction bases outside the gene matches: 11. The CDR3 is made up of 16 amino acids. CDR1 is SGHVS, CDR2 FQNEAQ, per germline. The CDR3 nucleotides are TGTGCCAGCAGCCCAAAGACTAGCGGGAGTAACCCTGAGCAGTTCTTC. Its protein is CASSPKTSGSNPEQFF. Combining the CDR3 with reference TRBV7-8 and TRBJ2-1 gives the whole variable domain GAGVSQSPRYKVAKRGQDVALRCDPISGHVSLFWYQQALGQGPEFLTYFQNEAQLDKSGLPSDRFFAERPEGSVSTLKIQRTQQEDSAVYLCASSPKTSGSNPEQFFGPGTRLTVL.

This chain joins TRBV2 and TRBJ2-2; D is undetermined. Per germline, CDR1 SNHLY and CDR2 FYNNEI. The germline V and J ends were trimmed by 3 bases and 9 bases, with 5 bases remaining between them. The CDR3 sequence is 11 residues long. Here the CDR3 DNA reads TGTGCCAGCAGTGATACCAGGGAGCTGTTTTTT. Translated: CASSDTRELFF.

This rearrangement joins TRBV18 to TRBJ2-1; TRBD2 matches 8 bases. The ends lost 6 bases at V and 3 bases at J; junction bases unmatched: 13. CDR1 KGHSH and CDR2 LQKENI come from the germline V gene. The CDR3 has 17 residues. CDR3 residues: CASSAGLAGSHYNEQFF. Written as DNA, the CDR3 is TGTGCCAGCTCCGCCGGGTTAGCGGGGTCACACTACAATGAGCAGTTCTTC.

In DNA, the CDR3 is TGTGCCTGGAGTGAGAGGTGGCCTCCAGCTTTCTTT. It is translated as CAWSERWPPAFF. The chain recombines TRBV30 with TRBJ1-1; D not resolved. V was shortened by 1 base and J by 10 bases, with 13 bases between the two germline ends. Germline V gives CDR1 GTSNPN, CDR2 SVGIG (reference sequence). The CDR3 covers 12 residues.

The V call is TRBV11-2, the J call TRBJ2-7; TRBD2 matches 8 bases. This CDR3 is built from 16 residues. The germline gives CDR1 SGHAT, CDR2 FQNNGV. V gave up 7 bases and J gave up 3 bases; unmatched junction bases: 14. Here the CDR3 DNA reads TGTGCCAGCACTCCCGGGAACTTAGCGGGGTACTACGAGCAGTACTTC. Protein sequence: CASTPGNLAGYYEQYF.